Following are 20 T cell receptor beta chains from one sample sequenced in a study of cytomegalovirus exposure and HLA in healthy donors (dated by TCRdb to about 2017). The protocol used for the library was the immunoSEQ multiplex PCR assay. For the multiplex PCR, a mixture combining 60 forward primers for TCR Vbeta segments and 13 reverse primers for TCR Jbeta segments was used. TCRdb carries this immuneACCESS record with in-frame sequences only. Its versions omit some clonotypes, under half of them owing to an unresolved V gene in the studies checked, with the rest unexplained. This sample is represented by more than 200,000 clones; 82% of them were singletons. The leading ten clones occupy about 6.4% of the sample. Sample: PBMCs. These receptors originate from a man aged 35-49 years in good health and CMV-seropositive.

There are a few counts of this clone. The CDR3 region has the DNA TGTGCCAGCGGTGCATCAGGCACAGATACGCAGTATTTT. This sequence encodes CASGASGTDTQYF. J is TRBJ2-3 and V is TRBV6-5; D not certain. This CDR3 comprises 13 residues. The germline V and J ends were trimmed by 8 bases and 1 base, with 10 bases remaining between them. CDR1 and CDR2 (germline): MNHEY, SVGAGI.

The chain combines TRBV29-1 with TRBJ2-7, with a weak D call TRBD2 (6 bases). The CDR3 is 13 amino acids. Germline CDR1 SQVTM, CDR2 ANQGSEA. Trimming took 6 bases from V and 5 from J, leaving 17 bases between them. CDR3 residues: CSVKGRERNEQYF. CDR3 bases: TGCAGCGTAAAAGGGCGGGAACGTAACGAGCAGTACTTC.

CDR3 region: CASRQGAQETQYF. DNA of the CDR3: TGTGCCAGTAGGCAGGGGGCTCAAGAGACCCAGTACTTC. The chain is built from TRBV19 and TRBJ2-5, with 8 bases identical to TRBD1. The CDR3 consists of 13 residues. V lost 6 bases to trimming and J lost 2 bases; unmatched junction nucleotides: 2. CDR1 is LNHDA, CDR2 SQIVND, per germline (reference sequence).

V and J are TRBV29-1 and TRBJ2-3; 10 nucleotides agree with TRBD1. The CDR3 loop spans 15 amino acids. J lost 4 bases, V lost 1 base, and 5 bases had no gene match. The germline V gene has CDR1 SQVTM and CDR2 ANQGSEA. CDR3 coding DNA: TGCAGCGTTGAAGGCGGGACAGGGGCCCCAGATACGCAGTATTTT. This encodes CSVEGGTGAPDTQYF.

This rearrangement joins TRBV5-6 to TRBJ2-7; 8 bases fit TRBD1. This CDR3 is built from 15 residues. Germline V CDR1 and CDR2: SGHDT, YYEEEE. V was pared by 2 bases and J by 3 bases, with 7 bases of the junction left unmatched. The CDR3 here is CASSFKDRANYEQYF. DNA of the CDR3: TGTGCCAGCAGCTTCAAGGACAGGGCAAACTACGAGCAGTACTTC.

This clone was counted only a few times. The chain recombines TRBV7-3 with TRBJ2-1, with 14 bases lining up with TRBD2. Germline assignment: CDR1 SGHTA and CDR2 FQGTGA. The CDR3 contains 17 residues. After removal of 5 bases from V and 7 bases from J, the junction contained 10 bases not matched to a gene. CDR3 DNA: TGTGCCAGCAGCCCTCGACTAGCGGGAGGGCCGGTTAATGAGCAGTTCTTC. Its translation is CASSPRLAGGPVNEQFF.

This rearrangement joins TRBV30 to TRBJ2-7; TRBD1 matches at 8 bases. The CDR3 totals 15 residues. Germline CDR1 and CDR2: GTSNPN and SVGIG (reference sequence). The trim removed 1 base at V and 4 bases at J, leaving 9 bases unmatched. DNA for the CDR3: TGTGCCTGGAGTGCCGGGACAGGAGACGGGTACGAGCAGTACGTC. Translating gives CAWSAGTGDGYEQYV.

This rearrangement joins TRBV10-3 to TRBJ1-1; maybe TRBD1 (5 bases). Germline V gene lookup returns CDR1 ENHRY and CDR2 SYGVKD. The germline V and J ends were trimmed by 0 bases and 1 base, with 12 bases remaining between them. The CDR3 has 16 amino acids. The CDR3 sequence: CAISESGAGTNTEAFF. The CDR3 nucleotides read TGTGCCATCAGTGAGTCAGGAGCGGGGACGAACACTGAAGCTTTCTTT.

This clone turned up a few times. The rearrangement uses TRBV18 and TRBJ1-2; no clear D. The CDR3 is 13 amino acids. The germline V gene has CDR1 KGHSH and CDR2 LQKENI. Trimming took off 4 bases at V and 0 bases at J, with 6 bases between the two ends. The CDR3 sequence is CASSQQANYGYTF. As DNA, the CDR3 is TGTGCCAGCTCACAACAAGCTAACTATGGCTACACCTTC.

A few counts support this clone. The CDR3 sequence: CASSQPGRFLYF. CDR3 bases: TGCGCCAGCAGCCAACCAGGGAGGTTCCTATATTTT. This sequence joins TRBV4-1 and TRBJ1-3; perhaps TRBD1 as D (5 bases). CDR1 and CDR2 (germline): MGHRA, YSYEKL. The CDR3 runs to 12 residues. Trimming stripped 2 bases from V and 14 bases from J, with 13 bases between.

This chain connects TRBV10-2 to TRBJ1-3; no firm D call. V dropped 3 bases and J dropped 0 bases, with 15 bases sitting between them. The germline gives CDR1 WSHSY, CDR2 SAAADI. The CDR3 extends over 17 amino acids. CDR3 loop: CASSDLAYPSSGNTIYF. The CDR3 DNA sequence: TGCGCCAGCAGTGACCTGGCATACCCATCCTCTGGAAACACCATATATTTT.

The V gene is TRBV7-6, the J gene TRBJ2-3; unclear D gene. Germline V gives CDR1 SGHVS, CDR2 FNYEAQ. The CDR3 contains 14 residues. Trimming pared 1 base from V and 2 bases from J, leaving 7 bases between. The CDR3 spells CASSLVDSTDTQYF. The CDR3 DNA sequence: TGTGCCAGCAGCTTAGTAGATTCCACAGATACGCAGTATTTT.

The gene calls are TRBV19 and TRBJ1-1, with a tentative D call TRBD1 (5 bases). The CDR3 runs to 17 residues. Germline V gene sequence: CDR1 LNHDA, CDR2 SQIVND (reference sequence). Deletions cut 1 base from V and 1 base from J, with 16 bases between. The CDR3 DNA follows: TGTGCCAGTAGTATAGGTAGGGGCCCGGATAGGAACACTGAAGCTTTCTTT. Translating it yields CASSIGRGPDRNTEAFF.

V usage is TRBV7-9 and J usage is TRBJ2-1, with 9 bases fitting TRBD2. The CDR3 totals 16 residues. Germline V gene sequence: CDR1 SEHNR, CDR2 FQNEAQ (reference sequence). V dropped 5 bases and J dropped 0; count of bases not matched to a gene: 5. Here the CDR3 reads CASSRAGGISYNEQFF. Here the CDR3 DNA reads TGTGCCAGCAGCCGAGCGGGAGGAATCTCCTACAATGAGCAGTTCTTC.

This clone appeared a single time. V and J are TRBV25-1 and TRBJ1-5; D not certain. The germline V gene encodes CDR1 MGHDK and CDR2 SYGVNS. Trimming took 3 bases from V and 3 from J, leaving 6 bases between them. The CDR3 is 13 amino acids. In DNA, the CDR3 is TGTGCCAGCAGTGAGAGGGTCAATCAGCCCCAGCATTTT. Translated, it gives CASSERVNQPQHF.

The rearrangement joins TRBV19 to TRBJ1-1; 8 positions match TRBD1. Germline V lookup: CDR1 LNHDA, CDR2 SQIVND (reference sequence). Germline trimming cut 5 bases from V and 1 base from J; bases unmatched to any gene: 6. CDR3 length: 15 residues. CDR3 amino acids: CASSSSGTGNTEAFF. DNA of the CDR3: TGTGCCAGTAGTTCATCCGGGACAGGGAACACTGAAGCTTTCTTT.

This chain links TRBV9 with TRBJ2-5; D is perhaps TRBD1 (6 bases). The ends were cut back, 4 bases at V and 5 bases at J, with 15 bases in the middle. The CDR3 has 14 amino acids. Germline lookup yields CDR1 SGDLS and CDR2 YYNGEE. CDR3 amino acids: CASSPWDMGETQYF. The CDR3 DNA reads as TGTGCCAGCAGCCCTTGGGACATGGGGGAGACCCAGTACTTC.

This rearrangement joins TRBV30 to TRBJ1-1; TRBD1 matches 10 bases. The V gene end was trimmed by 2 bases and the J gene end by 7 bases; junction bases not matched to a gene: 10. From germline, CDR1 is GTSNPN and CDR2 SVGIG (reference sequence). The length of the CDR3 is 15 residues. Here the CDR3 reads CAWSYGTGEGFEAFF. The CDR3 DNA reads as TGTGCCTGGAGTTACGGGACAGGGGAGGGCTTTGAAGCTTTCTTT.

The chain is built from TRBV12-5 and TRBJ1-1; D remains unclear. CDR3 length: 14 amino acids. The germline V gene has CDR1 LGHNT and CDR2 FRNRAP. Deletions cut 1 base from V and 7 bases from J, with 13 bases between. The CDR3: CASGLAYGPVEAFF. Written as DNA, the CDR3 is TGTGCTAGTGGTTTGGCATACGGTCCCGTTGAAGCTTTCTTT.

This sequence joins TRBV6-5 and TRBJ2-3; maybe TRBD1 (6 bases). Trimming removed 6 bases at V and 3 bases at J, with 10 bases between. The CDR3 loop spans 13 amino acids. Germline V gene sequence: CDR1 MNHEY, CDR2 SVGAGI. Here the CDR3 DNA reads TGTGCCAGCAGACAGGGAAGTACAGATACGCAGTATTTT. This translates into CASRQGSTDTQYF.